This T cell receptor (beta chain) is from a study of patients and donors after allogeneic stem cell transplantation. The V gene end was trimmed by 3 bases and the J gene end by 4 bases; junction bases not matched to a gene: 14. The CDR3 runs to 19 residues. TCRdb ran MiXCR on the RT-PCR reads and lists one entry per CDR3 protein. The repertoire holds about 230,000 distinct CDR3 sequences, roughly 13% seen once, with roughly 12% in the top ten. This clonotype was picked up a small number of times. V and J are TRBV12-3 or TRBV12-4 and TRBJ2-6; 8 bases map to TRBD1. Sequenced material: blood, either unsorted or a sorted T cell fraction (not recorded which). The TCR was taken from a human donor who was either an allogeneic HSCT recipient or a stem cell or donor lymphocyte infusion donor (not recorded which). It is not recorded whose cells these are; they may come from a transplant donor. The CDR3 bases are TGTGCCAGCAGTTTTAACTCAGGGGGCTTCCTGGGAGGGGCCAACGTCCTGACTTTC. Translating gives CASSFNSGGFLGGANVLTF.